The clone carrying this TCR beta chain has only a few counts. As yet, its antigen is unknown. This specimen comes from a study of blood T cells in healthy people across ages. General study results and limits: Diversity estimated from one million T cells was considered an underestimate.

Germline CDR1 reads MDHEN; CDR2 reads SYDVKM. Trimming took 10 bases from V and 0 from J; bases not matched to a gene: 10. This CDR3 comprises 15 residues. Next came a second PCR, run for about 6 to 11 cycles, which used a sample-barcoded 5' primer along with a J-beta primer mix. Each CDR3 protein is one row after TCRdb ran MiXCR on the 5' RACE reads. The table records 980,000 or so distinct CDR3 sequences, under 50% of them present only once. This rearrangement joins TRBV28 to TRBJ2-3; 7 nucleotides agree with TRBD2. The sample taken for sequencing was blood. This TCR was recovered from a man between 25 and 39 years old in good health. CDR3 in DNA: TGTGCCACCCGAAGGACGGGGGGTAGCACAGATACGCAGTATTTT. Its translation is CATRRTGGSTDTQYF. The full variable domain, its missing parts supplied by reference TRBV28 and TRBJ2-3, is DVKVTQSSRYLVKRTGEKVFLECVQDMDHENMFWYRQDPGLGLRLIYFSYDVKMKEKGDIPEGYSVSREKKERFSLILESASTNQTSMYLCATRRTGGSTDTQYFGPGTRLTVL.